This TCR beta chain was identified in a study of blood T cell repertoires in COVID-19. Study background: T cells, B-cell-depleted T cells, or PBMCs provided the cDNA or gDNA that served as material.

The table came from immunoSEQ multiplex PCR; TCRdb's copy has only in-frame clones and leaves some out. Of 150,000 to 200,000 clones detected, approximately 87% appear once; the ten largest clones hold approximately 13%. The CDR3 contains 14 residues. Sequencing used peripheral blood. This rearrangement joins TRBV21-1 to TRBJ2-1; the D call of TRBD2 is as the table states it, not checked on the DNA. TRBV21-1 is annotated as a pseudogene. The sequence came from a woman in her 70s with COVID-19, enrolled during active disease. The CDR3 region has the DNA TGTGCCAGCAGCAACTACGACTCCTACAATGAGCAGTTCTTC. Translation: CASSNYDSYNEQFF.